This record covers a single TCR beta chain. No antigen is known for it. The record originates from a study of a mutant IDH1 vaccine in newly diagnosed glioma. Study-wide context: Treatment recipients were about 60% male and around 40% female, and their mean age was approximately 43 years. Patients were pretreated with radiotherapy, temozolomide, or both, mostly both. Findings of the study overall: Vaccine-induced responses were seen in roughly 93% of patients, spanning several MHC alleles.

As to time point: baseline, week 1 (first vaccination visit). As for treatment: pre-vaccination baseline after standard-of-care therapy. The germline V gene encodes CDR1 SQVTM and CDR2 ANQGSEA. Trimming took 7 bases from V and 0 from J; bases not matched to a gene: 17. This CDR3 is 17 amino acids long. Produced via immunoSEQ multiplex PCR; TCRdb's table is partial and in-frame only. Of about 92,000 clones in the sample, around 82% were seen once. The source material was PBMCs, sampled from a glioma patient treated with radiotherapy, temozolomide or both. This receptor was taken from a woman between 50 and 59 years old with glioma. The chain links TRBV29-1 to TRBJ2-7; 8 bases are shared with TRBD2. The CDR3 bases are TGCAGCGCCCACACTGGTGGTGGCGGGGGGAGCTCCTACGAGCAGTACTTC. Protein product: CSAHTGGGGGSSYEQYF.